Included here is one TCR beta chain sequence, with context. This clonotype showed up many times. Its antigen is still unknown. One base away there is no much larger clone; base qualities are not given. Lymph node samples came from the axillary draining lymph nodes of breast cancer patients. Taken from the germline V gene, the CDR1 and CDR2 loops are MNHNS and SASEGT. Trimming accounts for 6 bases at V and 7 bases at J, while the number of junction bases matched to no gene is 3. From the cysteine up to the phenylalanine, the CDR3 has a length of 12 residues. Only the CDR3 part of the read is kept: 36 bases, read in frame from the first base. This entry is derived from a study of breast tumors, draining lymph nodes, adjacent tissues (dated by TCRdb to about 2016). About the full investigation: The study compared TCR beta repertoires across tumor, adjacent nontumor tissue and axillary lymph nodes from breast cancer patients. The study aimed to assess the relationships and possible T-cell exchange between tumor, surrounding tissue and draining lymph node repertoires in human breast cancer. The paper's findings and limits, for the study overall: Tumor T-cell repertoires showed less diversity than lymph node repertoires and more diversity than nontumor tissue repertoires, and tumor T-cell repertoires showed preferential V and J gene usage. The conclusion that tumor T cells originate in lymph nodes was framed as consistent with a hypothesis rather than directly demonstrated. The data were considered consistent with most tumor T cells being derived from the lymph node and subsequently expanding within tumor tissue. In luminal-like breast cancer, tumor and nontumor tissue repertoires resembled each other significantly more than in basal-like breast cancer.

Reads for this sample came from an Illumina HiSeq 2000. TCR beta chain libraries were generated by multiplex PCR amplification. High-throughput sequencing was used to analyze the amplified TCR beta chain products. The public reads were run again by TCRdb, first through fastp at Q25 and then through MiXCR, and only productive beta chains were kept. Each entry is one CDR3 protein sequence, shown with its most common DNA and genes. The sample table holds roughly 130,000 distinct CDR3 sequences, of which around 20% were seen once. 3% to 4% of the sample goes to the ten largest clones. The TCR was taken from a female donor with breast cancer. Some clones in this sample may be carry-over from other donors' samples. The sequenced material came from axillary lymph node tissue. The chain couples TRBV6-1 to TRBJ2-7, with 10 bases aligning to TRBD1. The nucleotide sequence reads TGTGCCAGCAGAGGGACAGGGGAAGAGCAGTACTTC. This is translated as CASRGTGEEQYF.